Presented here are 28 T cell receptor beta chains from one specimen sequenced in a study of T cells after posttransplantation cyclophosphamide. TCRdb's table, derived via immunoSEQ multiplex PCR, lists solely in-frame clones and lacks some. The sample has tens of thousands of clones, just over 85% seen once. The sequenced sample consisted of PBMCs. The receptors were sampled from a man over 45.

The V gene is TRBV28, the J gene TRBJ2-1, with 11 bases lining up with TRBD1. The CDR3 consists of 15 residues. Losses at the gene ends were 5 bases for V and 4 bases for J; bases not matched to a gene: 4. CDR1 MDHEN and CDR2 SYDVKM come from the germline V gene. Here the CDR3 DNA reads TGTGCCAGCAGTCCTGGACAGGGGGCTTACAATGAGCAGTTCTTC. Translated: CASSPGQGAYNEQFF.

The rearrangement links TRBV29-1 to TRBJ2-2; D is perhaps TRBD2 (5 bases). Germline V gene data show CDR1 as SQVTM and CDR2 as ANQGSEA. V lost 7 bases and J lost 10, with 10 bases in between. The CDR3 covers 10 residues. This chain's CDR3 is CSGGSEELFF. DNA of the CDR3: TGCAGCGGCGGGTCTGAGGAGCTGTTTTTT.

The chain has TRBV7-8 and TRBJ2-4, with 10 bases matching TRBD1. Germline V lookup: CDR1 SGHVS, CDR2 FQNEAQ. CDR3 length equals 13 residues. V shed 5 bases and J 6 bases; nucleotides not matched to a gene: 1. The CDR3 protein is CASSRDRGNIQYF. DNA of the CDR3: TGTGCCAGCAGCCGGGACAGGGGAAACATTCAGTACTTC.

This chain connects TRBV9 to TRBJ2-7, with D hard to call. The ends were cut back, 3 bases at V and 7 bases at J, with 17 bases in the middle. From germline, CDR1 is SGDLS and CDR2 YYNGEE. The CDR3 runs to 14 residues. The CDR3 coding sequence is TGTGCCAGCAGCGCCGACGGGTCAACGTGGGAGCAGTACTTC. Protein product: CASSADGSTWEQYF.

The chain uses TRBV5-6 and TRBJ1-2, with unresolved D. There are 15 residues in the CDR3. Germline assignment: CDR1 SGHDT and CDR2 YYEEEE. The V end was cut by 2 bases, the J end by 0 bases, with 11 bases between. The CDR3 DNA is TGTGCCAGCAGCTTTCCGGGGAAAGCTAACTATGGCTACACCTTC. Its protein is CASSFPGKANYGYTF.

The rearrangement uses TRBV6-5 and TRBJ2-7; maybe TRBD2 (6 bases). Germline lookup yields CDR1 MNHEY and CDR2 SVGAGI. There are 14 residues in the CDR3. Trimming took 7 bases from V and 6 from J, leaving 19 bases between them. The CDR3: CASKKNSGVTEQYF. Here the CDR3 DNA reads TGTGCCAGCAAAAAGAACTCGGGAGTGACCGAGCAGTACTTC.

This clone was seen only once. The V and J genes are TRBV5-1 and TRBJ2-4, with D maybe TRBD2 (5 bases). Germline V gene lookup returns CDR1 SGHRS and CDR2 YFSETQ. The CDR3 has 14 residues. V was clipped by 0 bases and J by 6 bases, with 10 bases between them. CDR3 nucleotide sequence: TGCGCCAGCAGCTTGGGCGACGGAGGAAACATTCAGTACTTC. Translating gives CASSLGDGGNIQYF.

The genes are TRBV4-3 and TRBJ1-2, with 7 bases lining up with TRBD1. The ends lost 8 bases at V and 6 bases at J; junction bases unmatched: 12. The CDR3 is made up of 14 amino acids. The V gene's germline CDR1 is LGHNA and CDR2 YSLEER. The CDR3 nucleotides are TGCGCCAGCCATCGACAGGGTCGGAATGATGGCTACACCTTC. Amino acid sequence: CASHRQGRNDGYTF.

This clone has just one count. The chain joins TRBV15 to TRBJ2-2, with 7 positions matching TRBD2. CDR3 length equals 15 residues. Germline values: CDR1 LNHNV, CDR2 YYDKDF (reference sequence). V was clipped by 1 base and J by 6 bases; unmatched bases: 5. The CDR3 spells CATSRGGGIAGELFF. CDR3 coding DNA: TGTGCCACCAGCAGAGGGGGGGGAATTGCCGGGGAGCTGTTTTTT.

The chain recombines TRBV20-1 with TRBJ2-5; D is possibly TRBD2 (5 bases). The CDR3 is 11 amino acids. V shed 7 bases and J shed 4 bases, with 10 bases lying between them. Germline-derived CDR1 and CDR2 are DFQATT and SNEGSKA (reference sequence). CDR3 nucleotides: TGCAGTGTTAGTCGGGGAGAGACCCAGTACTTC. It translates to CSVSRGETQYF.

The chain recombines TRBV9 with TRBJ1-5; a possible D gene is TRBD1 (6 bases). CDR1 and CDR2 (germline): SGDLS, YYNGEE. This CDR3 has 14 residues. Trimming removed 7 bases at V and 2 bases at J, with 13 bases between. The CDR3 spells CASGQGYGNQPQHF. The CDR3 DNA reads TGTGCCAGCGGCCAGGGGTACGGCAATCAGCCCCAGCATTTT.

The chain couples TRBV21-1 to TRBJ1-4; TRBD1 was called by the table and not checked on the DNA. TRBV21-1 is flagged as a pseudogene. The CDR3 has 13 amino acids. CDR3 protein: CASSKGQSRKLFF. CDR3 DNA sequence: TGTGCCAGCAGCAAAGGCCAGTCAAGAAAACTGTTTTTT.

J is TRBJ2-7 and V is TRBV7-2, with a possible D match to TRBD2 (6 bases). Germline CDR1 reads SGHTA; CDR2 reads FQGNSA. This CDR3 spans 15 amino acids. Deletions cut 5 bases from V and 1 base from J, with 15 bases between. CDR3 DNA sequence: TGTGCCAGCAGCCAGGATGGGGACTTATCCTACGAGCAGTACTTC. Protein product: CASSQDGDLSYEQYF.

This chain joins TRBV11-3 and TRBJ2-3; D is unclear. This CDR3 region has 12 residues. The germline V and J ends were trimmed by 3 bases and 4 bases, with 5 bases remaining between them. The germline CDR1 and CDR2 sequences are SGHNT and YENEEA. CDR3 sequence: CASSFSPDTQYF. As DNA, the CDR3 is TGTGCCAGCAGCTTTAGTCCAGATACGCAGTATTTT.

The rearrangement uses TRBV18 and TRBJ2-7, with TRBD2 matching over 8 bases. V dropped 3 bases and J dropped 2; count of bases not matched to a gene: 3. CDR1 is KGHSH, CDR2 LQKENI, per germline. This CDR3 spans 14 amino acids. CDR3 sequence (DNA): TGTGCCAGCTCACCGGGGACTAGAACCTACGAGCAGTACTTC. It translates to CASSPGTRTYEQYF.

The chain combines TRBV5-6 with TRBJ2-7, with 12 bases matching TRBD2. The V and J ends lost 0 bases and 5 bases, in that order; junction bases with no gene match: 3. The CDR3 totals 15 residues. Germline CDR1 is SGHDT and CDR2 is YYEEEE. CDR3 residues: CASSLALAGGDEQYF. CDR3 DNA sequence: TGTGCCAGCAGCTTGGCCCTAGCGGGAGGGGACGAGCAGTACTTC.

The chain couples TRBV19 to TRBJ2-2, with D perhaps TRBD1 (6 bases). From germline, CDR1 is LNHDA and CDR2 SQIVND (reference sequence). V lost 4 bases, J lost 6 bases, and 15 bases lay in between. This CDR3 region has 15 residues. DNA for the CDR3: TGTGCCAGTAGTAAGGCCTGGACAGTTCCCGGGGAGCTGTTTTTT. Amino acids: CASSKAWTVPGELFF.

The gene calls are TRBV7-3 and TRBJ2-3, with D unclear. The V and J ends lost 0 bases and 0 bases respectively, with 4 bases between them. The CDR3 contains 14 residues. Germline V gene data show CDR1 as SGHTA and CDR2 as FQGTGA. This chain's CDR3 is CASSLTGSTDTQYF. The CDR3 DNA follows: TGTGCCAGCAGCTTAACCGGGAGCACAGATACGCAGTATTTT.

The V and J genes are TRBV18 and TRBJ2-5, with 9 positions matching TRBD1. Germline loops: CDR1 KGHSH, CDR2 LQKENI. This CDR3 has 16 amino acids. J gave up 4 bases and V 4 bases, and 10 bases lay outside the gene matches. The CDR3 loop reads CASSHSQGAFGETQYF. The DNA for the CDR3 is TGTGCCAGCTCACACTCACAGGGGGCGTTTGGAGAGACCCAGTACTTC.

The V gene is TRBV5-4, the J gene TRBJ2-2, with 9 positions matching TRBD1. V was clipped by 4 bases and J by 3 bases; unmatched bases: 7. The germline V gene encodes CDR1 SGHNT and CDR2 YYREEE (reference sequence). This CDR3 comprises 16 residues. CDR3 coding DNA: TGTGCCAGCAGCCCCACAGGGGGCGCGGACACCGGGGAGCTGTTTTTT. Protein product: CASSPTGGADTGELFF.

DNA for the CDR3: TGTGCCAGCAGCTTGGCCAGGTCAGTGCAGTACTTC. It codes for CASSLARSVQYF. The chain employs TRBV5-8 and TRBJ2-7, with unresolved D. This CDR3 contains 12 residues. The germline V and J ends were trimmed by 0 bases and 9 bases, with 10 bases remaining between them. Germline V CDR1 and CDR2: SGHTS, YDEGEE.

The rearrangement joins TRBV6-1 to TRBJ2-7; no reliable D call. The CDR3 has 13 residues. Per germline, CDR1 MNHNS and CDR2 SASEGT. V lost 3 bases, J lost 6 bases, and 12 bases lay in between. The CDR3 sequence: CASSEVRDIEQYF. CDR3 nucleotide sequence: TGTGCCAGCAGTGAGGTCCGCGACATCGAGCAGTACTTC.

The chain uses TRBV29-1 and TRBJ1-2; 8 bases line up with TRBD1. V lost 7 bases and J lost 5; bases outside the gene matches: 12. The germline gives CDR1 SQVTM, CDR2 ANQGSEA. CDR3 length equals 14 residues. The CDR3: CSASMDRVVYGYTF. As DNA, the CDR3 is TGCAGCGCATCAATGGACAGGGTGGTATATGGCTACACCTTC.

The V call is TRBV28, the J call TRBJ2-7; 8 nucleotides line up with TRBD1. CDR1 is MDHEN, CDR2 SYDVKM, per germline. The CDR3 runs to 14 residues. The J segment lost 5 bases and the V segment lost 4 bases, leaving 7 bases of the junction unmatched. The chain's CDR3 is CASSSRTGLNEQYF. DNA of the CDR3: TGTGCCAGCAGTTCACGGACAGGGTTGAACGAGCAGTACTTC.

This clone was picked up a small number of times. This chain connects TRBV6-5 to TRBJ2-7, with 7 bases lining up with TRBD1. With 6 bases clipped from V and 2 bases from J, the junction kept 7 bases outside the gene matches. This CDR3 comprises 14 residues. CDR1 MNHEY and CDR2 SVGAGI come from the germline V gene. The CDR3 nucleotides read TGTGCCAGCAGGCGAACAGGGGATGCCTACGAGCAGTACTTC. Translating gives CASRRTGDAYEQYF.

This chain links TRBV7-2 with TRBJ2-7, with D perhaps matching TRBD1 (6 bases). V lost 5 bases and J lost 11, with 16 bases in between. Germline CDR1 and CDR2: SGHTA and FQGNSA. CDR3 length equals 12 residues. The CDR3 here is CASSDGADRKYF. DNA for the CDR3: TGTGCCAGCAGCGACGGGGCGGACAGAAAGTACTTC.

The CDR3 loop reads CASSIPWGQENQPQHF. In DNA form, the CDR3 reads TGTGCCAGTAGTATTCCCTGGGGGCAGGAAAATCAGCCCCAGCATTTT. The V and J genes are TRBV19 and TRBJ1-5; D is possibly TRBD1 (6 bases). Per germline, CDR1 LNHDA and CDR2 SQIVND (reference sequence). V dropped 3 bases and J dropped 4 bases, with 16 bases sitting between them. The CDR3 extends over 16 amino acids.

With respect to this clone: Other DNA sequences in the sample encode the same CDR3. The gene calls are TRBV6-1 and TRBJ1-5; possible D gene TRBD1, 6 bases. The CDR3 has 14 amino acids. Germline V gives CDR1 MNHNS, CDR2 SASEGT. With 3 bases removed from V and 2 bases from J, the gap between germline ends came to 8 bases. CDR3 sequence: CASSDRGGNQPQHF. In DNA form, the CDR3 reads TGTGCCAGCAGTGACAGGGGAGGCAATCAGCCCCAGCATTTT.